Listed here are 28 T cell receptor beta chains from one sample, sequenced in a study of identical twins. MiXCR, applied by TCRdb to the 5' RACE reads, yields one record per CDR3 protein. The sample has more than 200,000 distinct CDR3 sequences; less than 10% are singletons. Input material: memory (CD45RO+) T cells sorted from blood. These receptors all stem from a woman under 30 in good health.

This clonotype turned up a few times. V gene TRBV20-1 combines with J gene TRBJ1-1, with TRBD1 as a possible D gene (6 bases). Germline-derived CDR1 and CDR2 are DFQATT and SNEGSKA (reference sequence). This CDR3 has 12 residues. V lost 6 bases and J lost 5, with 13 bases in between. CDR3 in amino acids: CSALMGATEAFF. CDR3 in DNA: TGCAGTGCCCTCATGGGGGCGACTGAAGCTTTCTTT.

CDR3 DNA: TGTGCCAGCAGCTGGGCGGCCTCCTACGAGCAGTACTTC. Residues: CASSWAASYEQYF. The V gene is TRBV7-2, the J gene TRBJ2-7; no definite D call. The V end was cut by 4 bases, the J end by 0 bases, with 7 bases between. The CDR3 length is 13 residues. The V gene's germline CDR1 is SGHTA and CDR2 FQGNSA.

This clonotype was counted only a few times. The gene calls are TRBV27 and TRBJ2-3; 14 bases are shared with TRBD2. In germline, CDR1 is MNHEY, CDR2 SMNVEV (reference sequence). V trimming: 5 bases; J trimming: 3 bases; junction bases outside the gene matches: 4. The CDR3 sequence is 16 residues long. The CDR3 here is CASSLRTSGGTDTQYF. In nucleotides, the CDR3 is TGTGCCAGCAGTCTTCGGACTAGCGGGGGGACAGATACGCAGTATTTT.

CDR3 nucleotides: TGCAGTGCAAGGATAGGGGGAAACACCGGGGAGCTGTTTTTT. As protein: CSARIGGNTGELFF. This sequence joins TRBV20-1 and TRBJ2-2; D perhaps matches TRBD1 (6 bases). Trimming pared 6 bases from V and 2 bases from J, leaving 13 bases between. This CDR3 is 14 amino acids long. Germline assignment: CDR1 DFQATT and CDR2 SNEGSKA (reference sequence).

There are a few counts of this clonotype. CDR3 sequence reads: CASSQVAVSSGSSYEQYF. The DNA of the CDR3 is TGCGCCAGCAGCCAAGTAGCGGTTAGCAGCGGAAGCTCCTACGAGCAGTACTTC. The chain links TRBV4-1 to TRBJ2-7; TRBD2 might be the D (6 bases). CDR3 length equals 18 residues. V was clipped by 1 base and J by 0 bases, with 19 bases between them. In germline, CDR1 is MGHRA, CDR2 YSYEKL.

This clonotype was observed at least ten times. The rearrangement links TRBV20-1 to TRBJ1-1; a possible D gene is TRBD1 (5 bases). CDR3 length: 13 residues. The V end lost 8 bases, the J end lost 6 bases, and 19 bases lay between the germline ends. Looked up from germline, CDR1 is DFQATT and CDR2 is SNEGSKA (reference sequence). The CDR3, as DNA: TGCAGTTCTCAGGGTTTCCCGTTGTCTGAAGCTTTCTTT. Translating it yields CSSQGFPLSEAFF.

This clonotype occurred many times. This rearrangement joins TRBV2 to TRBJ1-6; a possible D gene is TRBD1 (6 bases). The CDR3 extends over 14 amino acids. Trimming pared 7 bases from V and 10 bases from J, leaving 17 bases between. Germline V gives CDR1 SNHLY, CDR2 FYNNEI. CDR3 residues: CASTEWGPGSPLHF. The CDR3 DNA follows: TGTGCCAGCACCGAGTGGGGGCCCGGCTCACCCCTCCACTTT.

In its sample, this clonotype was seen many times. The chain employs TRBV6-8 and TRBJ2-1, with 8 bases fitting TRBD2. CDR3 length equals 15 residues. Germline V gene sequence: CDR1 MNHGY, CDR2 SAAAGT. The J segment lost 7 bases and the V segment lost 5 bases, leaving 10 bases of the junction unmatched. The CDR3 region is CASSEPGLEANEQFF. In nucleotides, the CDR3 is TGTGCCAGCAGTGAGCCGGGACTAGAAGCAAATGAGCAGTTCTTC.

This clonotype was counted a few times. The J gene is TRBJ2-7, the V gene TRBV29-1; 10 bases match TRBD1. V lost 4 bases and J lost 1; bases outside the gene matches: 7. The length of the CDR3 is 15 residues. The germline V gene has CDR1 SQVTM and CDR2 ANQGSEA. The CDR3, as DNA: TGCAGCGTTGTAGGGGACAGGGGCCCATCCTACGAGCAGTACTTC. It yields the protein CSVVGDRGPSYEQYF.

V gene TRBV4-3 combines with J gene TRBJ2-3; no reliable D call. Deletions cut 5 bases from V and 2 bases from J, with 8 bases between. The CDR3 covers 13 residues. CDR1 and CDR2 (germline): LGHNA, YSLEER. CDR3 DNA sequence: TGCGCCAGCAGCAGAGGCCTCACAGATACGCAGTATTTT. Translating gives CASSRGLTDTQYF.

Here the CDR3 DNA reads TGTGCCAGCAGTGACTCGAAAAAGGGGGCCACTGAAGCTTTCTTT. Its translation is CASSDSKKGATEAFF. This sequence joins TRBV6-4 and TRBJ1-1; 7 bases are shared with TRBD1. This CDR3 spans 15 amino acids. Germline lookup yields CDR1 MRHNA and CDR2 SNTAGT. Unmatched junction bases numbered 5, after V lost 0 bases and J lost 4 bases.

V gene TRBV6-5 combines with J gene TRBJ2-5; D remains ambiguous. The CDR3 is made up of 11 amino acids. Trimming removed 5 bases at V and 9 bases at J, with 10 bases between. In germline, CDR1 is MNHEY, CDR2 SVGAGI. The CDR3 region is CASSADRAQYF. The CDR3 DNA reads TGTGCCAGCAGTGCCGACCGGGCCCAGTACTTC.

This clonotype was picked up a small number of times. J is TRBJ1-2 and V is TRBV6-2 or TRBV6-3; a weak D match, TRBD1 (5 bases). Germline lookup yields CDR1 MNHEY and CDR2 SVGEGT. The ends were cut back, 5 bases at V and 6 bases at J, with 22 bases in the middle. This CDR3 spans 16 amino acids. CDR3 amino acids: CASSDQGSWGNDGYTF. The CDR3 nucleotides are TGTGCCAGCAGTGACCAAGGAAGTTGGGGCAACGATGGCTACACCTTC.

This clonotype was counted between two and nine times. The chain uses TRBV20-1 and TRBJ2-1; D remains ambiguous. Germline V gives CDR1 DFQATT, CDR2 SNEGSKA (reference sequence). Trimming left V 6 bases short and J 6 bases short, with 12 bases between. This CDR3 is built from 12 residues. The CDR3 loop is CSAPVDSNEQFF. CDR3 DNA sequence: TGCAGTGCCCCGGTTGATTCCAATGAGCAGTTCTTC.

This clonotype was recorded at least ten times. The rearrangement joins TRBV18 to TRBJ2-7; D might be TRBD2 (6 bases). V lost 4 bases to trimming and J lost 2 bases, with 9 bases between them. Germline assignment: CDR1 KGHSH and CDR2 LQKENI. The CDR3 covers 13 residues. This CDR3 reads CASSLPGAYEQYF. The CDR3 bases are TGTGCCAGCTCACTCCCGGGGGCCTACGAGCAGTACTTC.

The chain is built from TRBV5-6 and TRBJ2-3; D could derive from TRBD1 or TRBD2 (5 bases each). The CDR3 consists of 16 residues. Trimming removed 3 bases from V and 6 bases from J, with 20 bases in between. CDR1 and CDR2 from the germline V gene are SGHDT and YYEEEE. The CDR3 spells CASSSEVMGRDDTQYF. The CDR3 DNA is TGTGCCAGCAGCTCGGAGGTCATGGGTAGGGACGATACGCAGTATTTT.

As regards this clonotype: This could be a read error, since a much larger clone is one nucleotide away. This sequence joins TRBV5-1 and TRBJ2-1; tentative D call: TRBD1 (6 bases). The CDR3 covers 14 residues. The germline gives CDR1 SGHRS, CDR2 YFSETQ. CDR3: CAGRSQGNYNEQFF. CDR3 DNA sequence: TGCGCCGGCAGATCCCAGGGGAACTACAATGAGCAGTTCTTC.

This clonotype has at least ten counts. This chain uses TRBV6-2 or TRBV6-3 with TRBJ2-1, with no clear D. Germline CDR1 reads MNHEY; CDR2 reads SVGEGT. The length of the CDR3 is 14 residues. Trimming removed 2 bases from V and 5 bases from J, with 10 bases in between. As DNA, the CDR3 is TGTGCCAGCAGTTACCCGGCATCCAACAATGAGCAGTTCTTC. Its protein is CASSYPASNNEQFF.

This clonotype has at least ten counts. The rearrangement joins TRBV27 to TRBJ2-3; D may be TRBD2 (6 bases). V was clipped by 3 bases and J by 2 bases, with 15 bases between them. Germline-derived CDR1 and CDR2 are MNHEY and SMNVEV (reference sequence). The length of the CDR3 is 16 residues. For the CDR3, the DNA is TGTGCCAGCAGTTTTTTGGGGGGTCCCCTCACAGATACGCAGTATTTT. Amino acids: CASSFLGGPLTDTQYF.

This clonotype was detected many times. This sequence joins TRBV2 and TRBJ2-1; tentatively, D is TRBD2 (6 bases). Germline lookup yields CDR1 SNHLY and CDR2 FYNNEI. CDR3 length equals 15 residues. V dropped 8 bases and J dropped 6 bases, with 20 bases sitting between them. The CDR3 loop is CASQLTSSASNEQFF. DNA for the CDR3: TGTGCCAGCCAGCTGACTAGTTCCGCTTCCAATGAGCAGTTCTTC.

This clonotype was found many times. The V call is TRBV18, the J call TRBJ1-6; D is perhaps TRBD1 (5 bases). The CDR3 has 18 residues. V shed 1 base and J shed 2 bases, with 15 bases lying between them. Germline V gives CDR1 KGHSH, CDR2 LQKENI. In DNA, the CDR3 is TGTGCCAGCTCACCACGGCAGCAGGGAAGGACCTATAATTCACCCCTCCACTTT. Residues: CASSPRQQGRTYNSPLHF.

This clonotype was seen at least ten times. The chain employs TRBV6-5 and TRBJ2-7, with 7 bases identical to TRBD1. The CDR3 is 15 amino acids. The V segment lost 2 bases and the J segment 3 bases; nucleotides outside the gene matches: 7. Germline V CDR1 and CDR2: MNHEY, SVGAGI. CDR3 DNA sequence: TGTGCCAGCAGTTACGACGGACAGGAGAACTACGAGCAGTACTTC. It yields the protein CASSYDGQENYEQYF.

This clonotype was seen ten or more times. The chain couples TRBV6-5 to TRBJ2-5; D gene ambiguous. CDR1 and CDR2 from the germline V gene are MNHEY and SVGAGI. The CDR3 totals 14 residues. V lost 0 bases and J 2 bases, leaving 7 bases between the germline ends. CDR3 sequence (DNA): TGTGCCAGCAGTTACTCGATAGGGCAAGAGACCCAGTACTTC. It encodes CASSYSIGQETQYF.

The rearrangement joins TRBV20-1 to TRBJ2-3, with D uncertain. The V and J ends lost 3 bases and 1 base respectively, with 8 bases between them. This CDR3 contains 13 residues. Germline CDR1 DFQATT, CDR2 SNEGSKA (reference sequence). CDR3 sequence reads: CSASVLGTDTQYF. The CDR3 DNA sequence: TGCAGTGCTAGCGTCCTGGGCACAGATACGCAGTATTTT.

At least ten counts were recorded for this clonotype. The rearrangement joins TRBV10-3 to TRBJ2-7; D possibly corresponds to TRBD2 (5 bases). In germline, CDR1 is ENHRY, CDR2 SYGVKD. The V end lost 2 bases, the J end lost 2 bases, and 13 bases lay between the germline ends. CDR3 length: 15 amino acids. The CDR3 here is CAISETVTGAYEQYF. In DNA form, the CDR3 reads TGTGCCATCAGTGAGACGGTTACCGGGGCCTACGAGCAGTACTTC.

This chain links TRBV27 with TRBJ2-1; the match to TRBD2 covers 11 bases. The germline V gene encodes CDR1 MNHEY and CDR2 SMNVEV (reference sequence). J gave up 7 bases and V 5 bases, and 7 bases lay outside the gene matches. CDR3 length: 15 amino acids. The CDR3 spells CASSVTSGTVNEQFF. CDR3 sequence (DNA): TGTGCCAGCAGTGTGACTAGCGGGACGGTAAATGAGCAGTTCTTC.

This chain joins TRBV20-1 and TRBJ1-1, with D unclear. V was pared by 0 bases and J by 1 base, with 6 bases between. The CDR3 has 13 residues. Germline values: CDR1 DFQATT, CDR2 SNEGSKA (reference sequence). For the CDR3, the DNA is TGCAGTGCTAGAGATAATTGGAACACTGAAGCTTTCTTT. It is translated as CSARDNWNTEAFF.

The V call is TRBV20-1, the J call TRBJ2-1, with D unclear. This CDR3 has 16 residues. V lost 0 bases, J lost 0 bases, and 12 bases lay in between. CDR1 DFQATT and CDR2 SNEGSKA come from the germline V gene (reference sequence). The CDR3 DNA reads TGCAGTGCTAGAGATCCAGACGCGAGCTCCTACAATGAGCAGTTCTTC. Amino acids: CSARDPDASSYNEQFF.